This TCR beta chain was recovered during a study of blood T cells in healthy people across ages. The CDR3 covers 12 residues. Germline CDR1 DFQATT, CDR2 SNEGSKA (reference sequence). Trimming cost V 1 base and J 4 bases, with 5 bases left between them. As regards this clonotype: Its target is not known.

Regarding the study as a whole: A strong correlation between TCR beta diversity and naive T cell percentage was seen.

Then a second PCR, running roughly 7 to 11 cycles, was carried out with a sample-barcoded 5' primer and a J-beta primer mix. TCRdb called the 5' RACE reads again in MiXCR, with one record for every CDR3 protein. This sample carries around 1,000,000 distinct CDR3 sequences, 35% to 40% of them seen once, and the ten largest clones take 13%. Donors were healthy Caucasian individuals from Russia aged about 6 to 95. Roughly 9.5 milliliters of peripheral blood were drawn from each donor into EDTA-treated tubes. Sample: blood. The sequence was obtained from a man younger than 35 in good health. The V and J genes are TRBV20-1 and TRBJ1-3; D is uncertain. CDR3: CSARGQGNTIYF. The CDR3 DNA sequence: TGCAGTGCTAGAGGGCAGGGAAACACCATATATTTT.